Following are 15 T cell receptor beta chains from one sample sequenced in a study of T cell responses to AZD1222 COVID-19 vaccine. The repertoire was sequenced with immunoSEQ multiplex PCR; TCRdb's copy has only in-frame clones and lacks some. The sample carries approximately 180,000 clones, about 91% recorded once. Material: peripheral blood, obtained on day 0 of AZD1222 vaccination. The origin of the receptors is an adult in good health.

The CDR3 nucleotides are TGTGCCAGCAGTGACCAGAGCTCCTACAATGAGCAGTTCTTC. Amino acids: CASSDQSSYNEQFF. The V gene is TRBV2, the J gene TRBJ2-1; no firm D call. The V end lost 3 bases, the J end lost 0 bases, and 6 bases lay between the germline ends. The CDR3 is 14 residues long. Per germline, CDR1 SNHLY and CDR2 FYNNEI.

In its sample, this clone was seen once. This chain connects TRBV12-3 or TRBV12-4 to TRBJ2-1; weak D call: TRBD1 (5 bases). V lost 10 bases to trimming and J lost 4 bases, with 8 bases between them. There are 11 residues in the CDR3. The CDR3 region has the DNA TGTGCCATACAGGAGTACAATGAGCAGTTCTTC. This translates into CAIQEYNEQFF.

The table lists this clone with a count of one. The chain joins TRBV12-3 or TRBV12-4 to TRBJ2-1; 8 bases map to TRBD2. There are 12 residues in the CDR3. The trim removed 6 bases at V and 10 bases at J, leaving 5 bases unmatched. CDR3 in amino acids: CASSIVAGEQFF. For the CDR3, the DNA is TGTGCCAGCAGCATCGTAGCGGGGGAGCAGTTCTTC.

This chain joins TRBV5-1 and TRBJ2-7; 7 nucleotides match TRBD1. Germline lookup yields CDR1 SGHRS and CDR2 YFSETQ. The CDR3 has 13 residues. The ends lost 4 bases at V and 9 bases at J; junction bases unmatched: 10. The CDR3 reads CASSPRDSGWQYF. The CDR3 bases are TGCGCCAGCAGCCCCCGGGACAGTGGGTGGCAGTACTTC.

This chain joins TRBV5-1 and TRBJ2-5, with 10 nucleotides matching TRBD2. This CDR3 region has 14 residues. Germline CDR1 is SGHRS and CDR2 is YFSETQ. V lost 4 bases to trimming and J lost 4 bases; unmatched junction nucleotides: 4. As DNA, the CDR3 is TGCGCCAGCAGCCAGCGGGGGGGCCGAGAGACCCAGTACTTC. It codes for CASSQRGGRETQYF. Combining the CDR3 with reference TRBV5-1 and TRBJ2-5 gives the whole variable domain KAGVTQTPRYLIKTRGQQVTLSCSPISGHRSVSWYQQTPGQGLQFLFEYFSETQRNKGNFPGRFSGRQFSNSRSEMNVSTLELGDSALYLCASSQRGGRETQYFGPGTRLLVL.

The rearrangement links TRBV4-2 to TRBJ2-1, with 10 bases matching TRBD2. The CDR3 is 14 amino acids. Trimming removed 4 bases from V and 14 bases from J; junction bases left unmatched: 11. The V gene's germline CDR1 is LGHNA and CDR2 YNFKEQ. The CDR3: CASSRDPSAGGEFF. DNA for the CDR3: TGTGCCAGCAGCCGGGACCCGTCAGCGGGGGGGGAGTTCTTC.

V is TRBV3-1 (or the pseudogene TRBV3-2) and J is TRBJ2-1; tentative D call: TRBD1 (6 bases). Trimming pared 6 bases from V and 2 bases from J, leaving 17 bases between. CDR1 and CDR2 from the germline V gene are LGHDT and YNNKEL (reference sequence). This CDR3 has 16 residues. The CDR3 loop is CASSVQGPGTYNEQFF. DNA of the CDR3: TGTGCCAGCAGTGTCCAGGGGCCGGGGACCTACAATGAGCAGTTCTTC.

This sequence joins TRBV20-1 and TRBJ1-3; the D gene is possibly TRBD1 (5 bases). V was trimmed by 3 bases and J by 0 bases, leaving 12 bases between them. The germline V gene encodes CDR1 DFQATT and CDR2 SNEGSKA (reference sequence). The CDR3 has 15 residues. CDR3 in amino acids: CSASDWDPSGNTIYF. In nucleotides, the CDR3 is TGCAGTGCTAGTGACTGGGACCCCTCTGGAAACACCATATATTTT.

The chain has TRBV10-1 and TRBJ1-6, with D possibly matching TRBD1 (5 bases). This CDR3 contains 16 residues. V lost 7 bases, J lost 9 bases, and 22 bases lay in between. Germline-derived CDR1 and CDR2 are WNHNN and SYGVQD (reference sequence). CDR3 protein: CASTEKRGRLASPLHF. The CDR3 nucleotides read TGCGCCAGCACCGAGAAAAGGGGCCGATTAGCTTCACCCCTCCACTTT.

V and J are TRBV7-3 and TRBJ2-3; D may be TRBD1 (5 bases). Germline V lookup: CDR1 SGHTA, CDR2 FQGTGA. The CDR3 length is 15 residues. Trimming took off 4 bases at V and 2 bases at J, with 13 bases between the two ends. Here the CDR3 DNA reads TGTGCCAGCAGCTCAACAGGAGTTCTCACAGATACGCAGTATTTT. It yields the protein CASSSTGVLTDTQYF.

The CDR3 reads CASSSRQGPDTQYF. CDR3 nucleotide sequence: TGTGCCAGCAGCTCGAGACAGGGGCCTGATACGCAGTATTTT. The rearrangement uses TRBV3-1 (or the pseudogene TRBV3-2) and TRBJ2-3; 8 bases agree with TRBD1. Germline lookup yields CDR1 LGHDT and CDR2 YNNKEL (reference sequence). With 5 bases clipped from V and 6 bases from J, the junction kept 7 bases outside the gene matches. The length of the CDR3 is 14 residues.

CDR3 DNA: TGTGCTAGTGCGAGGACAGGGGATGAAAAACTGTTTTTT. Residues: CASARTGDEKLFF. The chain recombines TRBV12-5 with TRBJ1-4; 9 bases line up with TRBD1. Per the germline V gene, CDR1 is LGHNT and CDR2 is FRNRAP. The J segment lost 6 bases and the V segment lost 7 bases, leaving 3 bases of the junction unmatched. The CDR3 sequence is 13 residues long.

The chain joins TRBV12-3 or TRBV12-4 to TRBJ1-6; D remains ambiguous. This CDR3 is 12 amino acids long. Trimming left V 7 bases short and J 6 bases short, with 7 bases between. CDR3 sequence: CASTRFNSPLHF. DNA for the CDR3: TGTGCCAGCACCAGGTTTAATTCACCCCTCCACTTT.

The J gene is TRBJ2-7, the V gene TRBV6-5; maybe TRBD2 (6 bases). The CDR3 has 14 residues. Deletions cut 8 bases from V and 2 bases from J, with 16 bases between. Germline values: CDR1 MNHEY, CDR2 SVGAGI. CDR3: CASGWEAQAYEQYF. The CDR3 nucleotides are TGTGCCAGCGGCTGGGAGGCCCAGGCCTACGAGCAGTACTTC.

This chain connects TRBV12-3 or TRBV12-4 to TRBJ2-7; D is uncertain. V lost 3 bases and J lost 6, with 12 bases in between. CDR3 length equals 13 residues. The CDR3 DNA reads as TGTGCCAGCAGTTTCATGGGTAAGCTCGAGCAGTACTTC. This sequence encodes CASSFMGKLEQYF.